The 30 T cell receptor beta chains below come from one sample, sequenced in a study of T cells in Graves' hyperthyroidism and ophthalmopathy. Amplified TCR beta CDR3 regions came from RNA transcripts. Initially, a first-round RT-PCR of the TCR CDR3 employed the HTBI primer set. TCRdb reanalysed the multiplex PCR reads using MiXCR and keeps one entry per CDR3 protein. Seen here are around 500,000 distinct CDR3 sequences, 14% observed once, and the top ten hold approximately 15%. The specimen sequenced was blood. These TCRs come from a woman in her forties with Graves' hyperthyroidism.

In this sample, this clonotype turned up many times. One end of the junction varies from germline; a read error may be responsible. The chain employs TRBV28 and TRBJ1-5; 8 bases match TRBD1. Germline CDR1 MDHEN, CDR2 SYDVKM. CDR3 length: 15 amino acids. The CDR3 sequence: CASSVNGQGKQPQHF. The DNA for the CDR3 is TGTGCCAGCAGTGTCAACGGACAGGGCAAACAGCCCCAGCATTTT.

The chain is built from TRBV3-1 and TRBJ2-5; 10 positions match TRBD2. Germline CDR1 reads LGHDT; CDR2 reads YNNKEL (reference sequence). The CDR3 length is 17 residues. J lost 4 bases, V lost 0 bases, and 8 bases had no gene match. CDR3 DNA: TGTGCCAGCAGCCAAGAGAGGCTCCTAGCGGGAGCAGAGACCCAGTACTTC. This sequence encodes CASSQERLLAGAETQYF.

Many counts were recorded for this clonotype. The V call is TRBV20-1, the J call TRBJ2-5; TRBD2 might be the D (6 bases). The CDR3 contains 15 residues. CDR1 is DFQATT, CDR2 SNEGSKA, per germline (reference sequence). V lost 5 bases and J 0 bases, leaving 16 bases between the germline ends. The CDR3 sequence is CSAVPGEGYQETQYF. In nucleotides, the CDR3 is TGCAGTGCTGTCCCGGGAGAAGGGTACCAAGAGACCCAGTACTTC.

A few counts support this clonotype. The chain uses TRBV27 and TRBJ2-7; the D is unclear. The length of the CDR3 is 13 residues. V was trimmed by 4 bases and J by 0 bases, leaving 7 bases between them. Looked up from germline, CDR1 is MNHEY and CDR2 is SMNVEV (reference sequence). The CDR3 region has the DNA TGTGCCAGCAGTTCCTCGCCCTCCTACGAGCAGTACTTC. Residues: CASSSSPSYEQYF.

There are a few counts of this clonotype. The CDR3 sequence: CASSLLGPAEITDTQYF. The CDR3 DNA reads TGTGCCAGCAGTTTATTGGGACCAGCGGAAATCACAGATACGCAGTATTTT. This chain links TRBV12-3 or TRBV12-4 with TRBJ2-3; D might be TRBD1 or TRBD2, each matching 5 bases. The CDR3 runs 17 residues. Trimming stripped 2 bases from V and 2 bases from J, with 17 bases between.

In its sample, this clonotype was seen many times. CDR3 residues: CASSEERLVTGELFF. CDR3 DNA: TGCGCCAGCAGTGAGGAACGGCTCGTCACCGGGGAGCTGTTTTTT. The V and J genes are TRBV10-2 and TRBJ2-2; no reliable D call. Trimming pared 2 bases from V and 4 bases from J, leaving 11 bases between. Germline V gene lookup returns CDR1 WSHSY and CDR2 SAAADI. The length of the CDR3 is 15 residues.

This clonotype was seen ten or more times. This chain joins TRBV6-1 and TRBJ2-7; 7 positions agree with TRBD1. CDR3 length equals 15 residues. Trimming removed 1 base from V and 2 bases from J; junction bases left unmatched: 5. CDR1 MNHNS and CDR2 SASEGT come from the germline V gene. Here the CDR3 reads CASSEGQGRTYEQYF. The CDR3 nucleotides are TGTGCCAGCAGTGAAGGACAGGGTCGAACCTACGAGCAGTACTTC.

In this sample, this clonotype turned up many times. This CDR3 is CSARRGMTDTQYF. CDR3 nucleotides: TGCAGTGCTAGGCGCGGGATGACAGATACGCAGTATTTT. This rearrangement joins TRBV20-1 to TRBJ2-3; tentatively, D is TRBD2 (6 bases). The V end lost 3 bases, the J end lost 3 bases, and 10 bases lay between the germline ends. The CDR3 runs to 13 residues. Germline V gene lookup returns CDR1 DFQATT and CDR2 SNEGSKA (reference sequence).

This clonotype was counted between two and nine times. The rearrangement uses TRBV7-9 and TRBJ2-1, with 14 bases fitting TRBD2. Germline trimming cut 5 bases from V and 2 bases from J; bases unmatched to any gene: 5. Germline V gene lookup returns CDR1 SEHNR and CDR2 FQNEAQ (reference sequence). This CDR3 spans 17 amino acids. CDR3 sequence: CASSPGTSGSTYNEQFF. DNA of the CDR3: TGTGCCAGCAGCCCGGGGACTAGCGGGAGTACCTACAATGAGCAGTTCTTC.

This clonotype was counted ten times or more. This chain joins TRBV29-1 and TRBJ2-7, with D perhaps matching TRBD2 (6 bases). This CDR3 is 13 amino acids long. Germline loops: CDR1 SQVTM, CDR2 ANQGSEA. Here the CDR3 reads CSITGTGSYEQYF. CDR3 sequence (DNA): TGCAGTATTACCGGGACTGGCTCCTACGAGCAGTACTTC.

This clonotype was picked up many times. The rearrangement links TRBV20-1 to TRBJ2-4, with 8 positions matching TRBD1. In germline, CDR1 is DFQATT, CDR2 SNEGSKA (reference sequence). The CDR3 consists of 14 residues. The junction had 6 bases not matched to a gene; V was cut back by 5 bases and J by 3 bases. DNA for the CDR3: TGCAGTGCTGGAGGACAGGGCGTCAAAAACATTCAGTACTTC. Translated: CSAGGQGVKNIQYF.

In this sample, this clonotype turned up many times. The chain joins TRBV10-3 to TRBJ2-3; D is possibly TRBD1 or TRBD2 (5 bases each). V dropped 4 bases and J dropped 2 bases, with 31 bases sitting between them. There are 21 residues in the CDR3. Germline CDR1 reads ENHRY; CDR2 reads SYGVKD. The CDR3: CAISGPGPRLKGGVSTDTQYF. Written as DNA, the CDR3 is TGTGCCATCAGTGGTCCGGGACCAAGGCTAAAAGGAGGAGTTTCCACAGATACGCAGTATTTT.

This clonotype showed up many times. V and J are TRBV28 and TRBJ1-5, with a weak D call TRBD1 (6 bases). The CDR3 loop spans 15 amino acids. V lost 5 bases to trimming and J lost 5 bases, with 16 bases between them. CDR1 MDHEN and CDR2 SYDVKM come from the germline V gene. The DNA for the CDR3 is TGTGCCAGCAGTCCCCCCTTCCAGGGGTATCAGCCCCAGCATTTT. As protein: CASSPPFQGYQPQHF.

This clonotype was seen many times. The rearrangement joins TRBV20-1 to TRBJ1-2, with D unresolved. CDR3 length: 11 amino acids. Germline V CDR1 and CDR2: DFQATT, SNEGSKA (reference sequence). The V end lost 6 bases, the J end lost 5 bases, and 10 bases lay between the germline ends. CDR3 DNA: TGCAGTGCCGACGGGGTTTATGGCTACACCTTC. Amino acids: CSADGVYGYTF.

This chain uses TRBV4-1 with TRBJ2-1, with TRBD1 matching 8 bases. In germline, CDR1 is MGHRA, CDR2 YSYEKL. The CDR3 sequence is 16 residues long. The V gene end was trimmed by 3 bases and the J gene end by 2 bases; junction bases not matched to a gene: 6. The CDR3 reads CASSHRDRGPYNEQFF. The DNA of the CDR3 is TGCGCCAGCAGCCATCGCGACAGGGGCCCCTACAATGAGCAGTTCTTC.

There are a few counts of this clonotype. The chain joins TRBV19 to TRBJ2-5, with D perhaps given as TRBD1 or TRBD2 (6 bases each). The ends were cut back, 1 base at V and 4 bases at J, with 13 bases in the middle. The CDR3 runs to 15 residues. Germline V gives CDR1 LNHDA, CDR2 SQIVND (reference sequence). The CDR3 here is CASSIVGGRAETQYF. The CDR3 nucleotides read TGTGCCAGTAGTATAGTGGGGGGCAGGGCAGAGACCCAGTACTTC.

The chain uses TRBV5-1 and TRBJ1-4; unclear D gene. This CDR3 comprises 14 residues. CDR1 and CDR2 (germline): SGHRS, YFSETQ. V shed 4 bases and J shed 5 bases, with 12 bases lying between them. The CDR3 DNA follows: TGCGCCAGCAGCGTGGAACCGGGGAATGAAAAACTGTTTTTT. Protein: CASSVEPGNEKLFF.

This clonotype appeared a few times. The chain employs TRBV9 and TRBJ2-7; a weak D match, TRBD1 (6 bases). The germline gives CDR1 SGDLS, CDR2 YYNGEE. V was trimmed by 0 bases and J by 7 bases, leaving 11 bases between them. The CDR3 loop spans 13 amino acids. The CDR3 protein is CASSVDVRGEQYF. The CDR3 coding sequence is TGTGCCAGCAGCGTAGACGTCAGGGGTGAGCAGTACTTC.

This clonotype was seen a handful of times. The chain recombines TRBV5-1 with TRBJ1-5, with D perhaps TRBD1 (5 bases). This CDR3 contains 15 residues. Germline CDR1 reads SGHRS; CDR2 reads YFSETQ. V gave up 0 bases and J gave up 4 bases, with 11 bases separating them. The CDR3 DNA follows: TGCGCCAGCAGCTTGGATACAGGTTCTAATCAGCCCCAGCATTTT. Its protein product is CASSLDTGSNQPQHF.

The gene calls are TRBV30 and TRBJ2-7; TRBD2 agrees at 11 bases. The CDR3 is made up of 15 amino acids. Germline V CDR1 and CDR2: GTSNPN, SVGIG (reference sequence). J lost 9 bases, V lost 7 bases, and 17 bases had no gene match. Here the CDR3 DNA reads TGTGCCTCGGAAAGAACTAGCGGGAGCCGTTCGGGGCAGTACTTC. Translating it yields CASERTSGSRSGQYF. The variable domain in full, completed from reference TRBV30 and TRBJ2-7, reads SQTIHQWPATLVQPVGSPLSLECTVEGTSNPNLYWYRQAAGRGLQLLFYSVGIGQISSEVPQNLSASRPQDRQFILSSKKLLLSDSGFYLCASERTSGSRSGQYFGPGTRLTVT.

The chain couples TRBV6-4 to TRBJ2-3, with TRBD2 matching 9 bases. Germline-derived CDR1 and CDR2 are MRHNA and SNTAGT. This CDR3 spans 15 amino acids. The J segment lost 5 bases and the V segment lost 5 bases, leaving 8 bases of the junction unmatched. The CDR3 region is CASSRSLAGLDTQYF. Written as DNA, the CDR3 is TGTGCCAGCAGTCGGTCACTAGCGGGCCTAGATACGCAGTATTTT.

The rearrangement uses TRBV12-3 or TRBV12-4 and TRBJ2-7; TRBD1 matches at 8 bases. The CDR3 loop spans 14 amino acids. V lost 1 base, J lost 9 bases, and 8 bases stayed unmatched. The CDR3 bases are TGTGCCAGCAGTTTAGTTGCAGGGGGCAGAGGGCAGTACTTC. Translation: CASSLVAGGRGQYF.

Many counts were recorded for this clonotype. The chain's CDR3 is CASSYTRGDAQYF. CDR3 bases: TGTGCCAGCAGCTACACGAGGGGGGATGCGCAGTATTTT. V is TRBV11-2 and J is TRBJ2-3; tentatively, D is TRBD1 or TRBD2 (6 bases each). This CDR3 region has 13 residues. The germline V and J ends were trimmed by 4 bases and 10 bases, with 15 bases remaining between them. CDR1 SGHAT and CDR2 FQNNGV come from the germline V gene.

This clonotype was recorded at least ten times. The CDR3 DNA is TGCGCCAGCAGCACGGACGGAACTAACTATGGCTACACCTTC. Protein sequence: CASSTDGTNYGYTF. The genes are TRBV5-1 and TRBJ1-2; D ambiguous. V lost 4 bases and J lost 0, with 10 bases in between. The germline gives CDR1 SGHRS, CDR2 YFSETQ. The CDR3 totals 14 residues.

Ten or more counts support this clonotype. The V and J genes are TRBV12-3 or TRBV12-4 and TRBJ2-7; D not certain. The V gene lost 6 bases and the J gene lost 4 bases, with 10 bases spanning the gap. The CDR3 contains 12 residues. CDR3 amino acids: CASSLRHYEQYF. CDR3 DNA: TGTGCCAGCAGCCTAAGGCATTACGAGCAGTACTTC.

In its sample, this clonotype was seen many times. The chain combines TRBV5-6 with TRBJ1-1; D is ambiguous. The germline V gene encodes CDR1 SGHDT and CDR2 YYEEEE. The CDR3 has 14 residues. V shed 5 bases and J shed 1 base, with 12 bases lying between them. CDR3 region: CASSYGLSNTEAFF. In DNA, the CDR3 is TGTGCCAGCAGTTATGGTCTTTCGAACACTGAAGCTTTCTTT.

This clonotype was recorded at least ten times. The chain couples TRBV7-3 to TRBJ2-2; 8 bases are a match to TRBD2. The V gene's germline CDR1 is SGHTA and CDR2 FQGTGA. The CDR3 loop spans 17 amino acids. V was pared by 5 bases and J by 4 bases, with 12 bases of the junction left unmatched. Here the CDR3 reads CASSRGSGSFATGELFF. The CDR3 region has the DNA TGTGCCAGCAGCCGGGGGAGCGGGAGTTTTGCCACCGGGGAGCTGTTTTTT.

A few counts support this clonotype. The V gene is TRBV19, the J gene TRBJ1-1, with D perhaps TRBD1 (5 bases). The CDR3 totals 13 residues. Trimming stripped 9 bases from V and 5 bases from J, with 16 bases between. The germline CDR1 and CDR2 sequences are LNHDA and SQIVND (reference sequence). The CDR3 nucleotides are TGTGCCAGAAGGAGGGGATATCGGACTGAAGCTTTCTTT. Encoded protein: CARRRGYRTEAFF.

V usage is TRBV28 and J usage is TRBJ2-2, with D possibly matching TRBD1 (5 bases). V gave up 4 bases and J gave up 1 base, with 13 bases separating them. The germline CDR1 and CDR2 sequences are MDHEN and SYDVKM. The CDR3 length is 16 residues. DNA of the CDR3: TGTGCCAGCAGTTCGGGTGCAGGGATGAACACCGGGGAGCTGTTTTTT. This codes for CASSSGAGMNTGELFF.

Many counts were recorded for this clonotype. V is TRBV20-1 and J is TRBJ1-1, with 7 bases matching TRBD1. Germline CDR1 is DFQATT and CDR2 is SNEGSKA (reference sequence). The ends lost 6 bases at V and 1 base at J; junction bases unmatched: 5. This CDR3 is built from 13 residues. The DNA for the CDR3 is TGCAGTGCCAAGGGACAGCCGAACACTGAAGCTTTCTTT. Translating it yields CSAKGQPNTEAFF.